Described below is a single T cell receptor (beta chain) sequence and its context. Its target is not known. J was trimmed by 4 bases and V by 7 bases; bases with no gene match: 6. The germline gives CDR1 MNHEY, CDR2 SVGAGI. CDR3 length equals 14 residues. The data were taken from a study of cytomegalovirus exposure and HLA in healthy donors. In the PCR, 60 Vbeta and 13 Jbeta primers were used. Generated by immunoSEQ multiplex PCR, the TCRdb table keeps only in-frame clones and is missing some. The data show about 160,000 clones, with over 75% seen just once and 1.5% to 2% held by the top ten. Notes on the study in general: Within an earlier analysis, most TCR beta V segments proved productive either about 90% or about 30% of the time.

The sequenced material came from PBMCs. The genes are TRBV6-5 and TRBJ2-3, with 9 positions matching TRBD2. This clonotype was sampled from a woman aged 25 to 39 in good health and CMV-seronegative. The CDR3 DNA follows: TGTGCCAGCACCTTAGCGGGAGCTCCAGATACGCAGTATTTT. Its protein is CASTLAGAPDTQYF.